The text below deals with one T cell receptor beta chain. This sample was taken from a study of blood T cell repertoires in COVID-19. Study-level information: Researchers got acute and convalescent COVID-19 samples from the United States, Italy and Spain. From T cells, B-cell-depleted T cells, or PBMCs came the material, which was cDNA or gDNA.

Trimming cost V 0 bases and J 0 bases, with 18 bases left between them. The CDR3 contains 18 residues. Germline V CDR1 and CDR2: SGHTA, FQGNSA. Original data processing: Estimation of nucleated cell counts was performed using reference gene primer amplification. Profiled with immunoSEQ multiplex PCR; TCRdb holds only in-frame clones, not every one. V and J calls plus clone size are reproduced from that table; the DNA served to infer D and trimming. The sample has roughly 380,000 clones; 81% are singletons. The chain is built from TRBV7-2 and TRBJ2-7, with D tentatively TRBD2 (6 bases). The sample was peripheral blood. This receptor was identified in a human donor with acute or convalescent COVID-19. The donor label of this sample is uncertain. The chain's CDR3 is CASSLATGRRVNSYEQYF. The CDR3 DNA reads TGTGCCAGCAGCTTAGCGACCGGTAGGAGGGTAAACTCCTACGAGCAGTACTTC.